Below, 12 T cell receptor beta chains from the same sample are listed, as sequenced in a study of shared clonotypes between healthy human individuals. CD45RO-negative, CCR7-selected cells formed the naive CD8 fraction, which excluded terminally differentiated effector memory CD45RA+ cells. This table comes from immunoSEQ multiplex PCR, and its TCRdb copy is limited to in-frame clones, with some not included. The sample lists roughly 2.1 million clones; just over 90% were seen once. Specimen: naive CD8+ T cells from PBMCs. The origin of the receptors is a man between 18 and 29 years old in good health. Some clones in this sample may be carry-over from other donors' samples.

The chain employs TRBV7-9 and TRBJ2-3; unclear D gene. This CDR3 is 12 amino acids long. V was clipped by 6 bases and J by 9 bases, with 13 bases between them. Per the germline V gene, CDR1 is SEHNR and CDR2 is FQNEAQ (reference sequence). CDR3 sequence reads: CASRNAPWTQYF. Here the CDR3 DNA reads TGTGCCAGCAGAAATGCCCCATGGACGCAGTATTTT.

This chain joins TRBV5-1 and TRBJ1-1, with 7 nucleotides matching TRBD1. The junction had 5 bases not matched to a gene; V was cut back by 5 bases and J by 1 base. CDR3 length equals 14 residues. Germline CDR1 and CDR2: SGHRS and YFSETQ. This CDR3 is CASRRDRPNTEAFF. CDR3 nucleotide sequence: TGCGCCAGCAGACGGGACAGACCGAACACTGAAGCTTTCTTT.

The rearrangement uses TRBV9 and TRBJ1-4; 7 bases agree with TRBD1. This CDR3 spans 15 amino acids. Germline V gene data show CDR1 as SGDLS and CDR2 as YYNGEE. The V and J ends lost 4 bases and 7 bases, in that order; junction bases with no gene match: 10. The CDR3 is CASSTLQGRGEKLFF. In DNA, the CDR3 is TGTGCCAGCAGCACCCTACAGGGGCGAGGTGAAAAACTGTTTTTT. The full variable domain, with the rest looked up from reference TRBV9 and TRBJ1-4, is DSGVTQTPKHLITATGQRVTLRCSPRSGDLSVYWYQQSLDQGLQFLIQYYNGEERAKGNILERFSAQQFPDLHSELNLSSLELGDSALYFCASSTLQGRGEKLFFGSGTQLSVL.

The chain uses TRBV10-3 and TRBJ2-7, with D possibly being TRBD2 (6 bases). Trimming removed 4 bases at V and 2 bases at J, with 15 bases between. Germline assignment: CDR1 ENHRY and CDR2 SYGVKD. The CDR3 covers 15 residues. In DNA, the CDR3 is TGTGCCATCAGTGTCGGGAGCGGTTATGCCTACGAGCAGTACTTC. This sequence encodes CAISVGSGYAYEQYF.

The rearrangement links TRBV7-2 to TRBJ2-7; TRBD1 or TRBD2 may be the D gene (5 bases each). V was clipped by 3 bases and J by 3 bases, with 9 bases between them. The germline CDR1 and CDR2 sequences are SGHTA and FQGNSA. The CDR3 runs 13 residues. CDR3 sequence: CASSFGGFYEQYF. The CDR3 DNA follows: TGTGCCAGCAGCTTTGGGGGATTCTACGAGCAGTACTTC.

The chain has TRBV5-1 and TRBJ1-2; maybe TRBD1 (5 bases). Trimming pared 4 bases from V and 4 bases from J, leaving 20 bases between. The CDR3 covers 16 residues. Germline V lookup: CDR1 SGHRS, CDR2 YFSETQ. CDR3: CASSPLGGDRTYGYTF. The CDR3, as DNA: TGCGCCAGCAGCCCTTTGGGGGGAGACAGAACCTATGGCTACACCTTC.

V gene TRBV11-2 combines with J gene TRBJ2-5; D perhaps matches TRBD1 (5 bases). CDR1 is SGHAT and CDR2 is FQNNGV in the germline V gene. V lost 5 bases and J lost 11, with 12 bases in between. CDR3 length equals 11 residues. CDR3 residues: CASSPGHAQYF. The CDR3 region has the DNA TGTGCCAGCAGCCCCGGACACGCTCAGTACTTC.

The V call is TRBV6-1, the J call TRBJ2-3; TRBD2 might be the D (5 bases). Per the germline V gene, CDR1 is MNHNS and CDR2 is SASEGT. The CDR3 loop spans 16 amino acids. V was clipped by 1 base and J by 3 bases, with 14 bases between them. The CDR3 DNA reads as TGTGCCAGCAGTGAAGTCGGACTGACCATGACAGATACGCAGTATTTT. Amino acid sequence: CASSEVGLTMTDTQYF.

V usage is TRBV5-6 and J usage is TRBJ1-4; TRBD1 agrees at 7 bases. CDR3 size: 16 residues. Germline CDR1 SGHDT, CDR2 YYEEEE. V lost 0 bases and J lost 8; bases outside the gene matches: 10. DNA for the CDR3: TGTGCCAGCAGCTTGGGCTACAGGGGTTCTAGGGAAAAACTGTTTTTT. Its translation: CASSLGYRGSREKLFF. The full variable domain, completed using reference TRBV5-6 and TRBJ1-4, is DAGVTQSPTHLIKTRGQQVTLRCSPKSGHDTVSWYQQALGQGPQFIFQYYEEEERQRGNFPDRFSGHQFPNYSSELNVNALLLGDSALYLCASSLGYRGSREKLFFGSGTQLSVL.

This chain joins TRBV10-2 and TRBJ2-1; the match to TRBD1 covers 7 bases. The CDR3 spans 14 residues. Germline values: CDR1 WSHSY, CDR2 SAAADI. J gave up 3 bases and V 11 bases, and 10 bases lay outside the gene matches. As DNA, the CDR3 is TGCGCCGTACAGGGGCCCCTAAACTACAATGAGCAGTTCTTC. This sequence encodes CAVQGPLNYNEQFF.

This sequence joins TRBV27 and TRBJ2-7; the match to TRBD1 covers 7 bases. Trimming removed 5 bases from V and 2 bases from J; junction bases left unmatched: 9. Per germline, CDR1 MNHEY and CDR2 SMNVEV (reference sequence). The CDR3 runs 15 residues. As DNA, the CDR3 is TGTGCCAGCAGTACCTTCGACAGGGCTACCTACGAGCAGTACTTC. Encoded protein: CASSTFDRATYEQYF.

The chain links TRBV27 to TRBJ2-7; 7 nucleotides line up with TRBD2. The V segment lost 4 bases and the J segment 7 bases; nucleotides outside the gene matches: 7. CDR3 length: 13 residues. Germline assignment: CDR1 MNHEY and CDR2 SMNVEV (reference sequence). CDR3 region: CASSWGRALEQYF. The CDR3 bases are TGTGCCAGCAGTTGGGGGAGGGCGCTTGAGCAGTACTTC.